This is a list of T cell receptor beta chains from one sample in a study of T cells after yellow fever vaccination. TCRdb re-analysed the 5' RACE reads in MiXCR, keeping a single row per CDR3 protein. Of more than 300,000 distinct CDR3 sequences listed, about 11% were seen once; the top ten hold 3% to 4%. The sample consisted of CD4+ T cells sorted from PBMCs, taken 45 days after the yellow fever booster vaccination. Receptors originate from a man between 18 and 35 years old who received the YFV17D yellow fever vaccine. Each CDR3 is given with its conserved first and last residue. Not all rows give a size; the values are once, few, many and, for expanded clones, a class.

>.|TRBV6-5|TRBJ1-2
CASSYAGTDYGYTF
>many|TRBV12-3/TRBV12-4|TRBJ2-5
CASTLEGQETQYF
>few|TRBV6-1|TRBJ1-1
CASRLTEGEAFF
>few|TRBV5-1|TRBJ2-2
CASSSGQSNTGELFF
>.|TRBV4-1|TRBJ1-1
CASSHPGPKFF
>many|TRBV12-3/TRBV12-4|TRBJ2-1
CASSFGGALEQFF
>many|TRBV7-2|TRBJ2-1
CASSPTSGGPGEQFF
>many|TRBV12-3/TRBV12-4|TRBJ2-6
CASSLRGGSISGANVLTF
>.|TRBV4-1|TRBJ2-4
CASSSNWEKAALIRVAKNIQYF
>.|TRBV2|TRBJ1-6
CASSKTPGTGGNSPLHF
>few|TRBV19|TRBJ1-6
CASSSDRAESSPLHF
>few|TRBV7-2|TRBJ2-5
CASSRSGGGETQYF
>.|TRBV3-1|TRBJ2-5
CASSQLSSETQYF
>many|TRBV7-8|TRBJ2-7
CASSLLPLSSYEQYF
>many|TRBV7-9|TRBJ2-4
CASSHGQVLTKNIQYF
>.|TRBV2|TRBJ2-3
CASGGLGDTQYF
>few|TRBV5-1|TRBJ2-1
CASADRGPNEQFF
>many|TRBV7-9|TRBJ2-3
CASSFADTQYF
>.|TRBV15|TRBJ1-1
CATSRERSGGRVGPWTEAFF
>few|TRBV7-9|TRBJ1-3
CASSPAGQSGNTIYF
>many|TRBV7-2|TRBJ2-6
CASSLGHFSGANVLTF
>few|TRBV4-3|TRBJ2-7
CASSQGARGEQYF